This T cell receptor beta chain came from a study of blood T cell repertoires in COVID-19. At the level of the study: Acute and convalescent COVID-19 specimens originated in the United States, Italy and Spain.

CDR1 is SGHNT and CDR2 is YYREEE in the germline V gene (reference sequence). The CDR3 totals 14 residues. The V gene lost 4 bases and the J gene lost 1 base, with 11 bases spanning the gap. TCRdb's copy holds only in-frame clones and misses some; the assay was immunoSEQ multiplex PCR. The sample has fewer than 100,000 clones, 80% to 95% seen once. The sequence was collected from an elderly woman with acute or convalescent COVID-19. What was sequenced was peripheral blood. The chain recombines TRBV5-4 with TRBJ2-5; TRBD2 is a possible D gene (6 bases). CDR3 in amino acids: CASSGGDSQETQYF. For the CDR3, the DNA is TGTGCCAGCAGCGGCGGGGATAGCCAAGAGACCCAGTACTTC.